This T cell receptor beta chain was observed in a study of glioma-infiltrating T cells after dendritic cell vaccination. All glioblastoma patients lacked an isocitrate dehydrogenase mutation. V was pared by 6 bases and J by 4 bases, with 10 bases between. Germline loops: CDR1 MNHNS, CDR2 SASEGT. The CDR3 spans 13 residues. The PCR used 60 V beta and 13 J beta primers. Profiled with immunoSEQ multiplex PCR; TCRdb holds only in-frame clones, not every one. The sample records roughly 100,000 clones, roughly 80% being singletons. J is TRBJ1-5 and V is TRBV6-1, with D possibly being TRBD1 (6 bases). The clonotype comes from a human donor with glioblastoma. The specimen was blood, collected before dendritic cell vaccination. The CDR3 bases are TGTGCCAGCAGGGACAGCTTAAATCAGCCCCAGCATTTT. This sequence encodes CASRDSLNQPQHF.